One sample yielded the 10 T cell receptor beta chains listed below, sequenced in a study of regulatory T cells in long-lasting Graves disease. iRepertoire HTBI primers and Arm-PCR of CDR3 regions built TCR beta libraries. TCRdb redid the calling of the multiplex PCR reads with MiXCR, one entry per CDR3 protein. This table holds about 200,000 distinct CDR3 sequences, approximately 20% found once. Time point denoted: newly diagnosed GD, antithyroid drugs for less than 3 months. The authors made the TCR library using RNA they extracted from PBMCs. Sequencing used peripheral blood mononuclear cells (PBMCs), obtained at new diagnosis, from a patient treated with antithyroid drugs. All receptors come from a female donor with Graves disease.

This clonotype has ten or more counts. V is TRBV6-1 and J is TRBJ1-2; TRBD1 might be the D (6 bases). CDR3 length equals 14 residues. Germline V CDR1 and CDR2: MNHNS, SASEGT. V lost 6 bases, J lost 3 bases, and 14 bases lay in between. For the CDR3, the DNA is TGTGCCAGCAGGCAACAGGGAGTCGACTATGGCTACACCTTC. Its protein product is CASRQQGVDYGYTF.

This clonotype was recorded many times. The chain combines TRBV12-3 or TRBV12-4 with TRBJ2-7; 9 bases agree with TRBD2. The V gene end was trimmed by 7 bases and the J gene end by 3 bases; junction bases not matched to a gene: 13. This CDR3 has 16 residues. The CDR3 region has the DNA TGTGCCAGCACCCGGGGGGCTAGCGGGACTAGCTACGAGCAGTACTTC. It encodes CASTRGASGTSYEQYF.

The chain recombines TRBV18 with TRBJ2-7, with 9 bases identical to TRBD2. The CDR3 runs to 16 residues. In germline, CDR1 is KGHSH, CDR2 LQKENI. J lost 0 bases, V lost 0 bases, and 3 bases had no gene match. The CDR3 DNA sequence: TGTGCCAGCTCACCACCGAGCGGGGGGAGCTCCTACGAGCAGTACTTC. This encodes CASSPPSGGSSYEQYF.

As regards this clonotype: A read error is possible here, since a much larger clone lies one base away. The genes are TRBV29-1 and TRBJ1-1, with no clear D. Germline lookup yields CDR1 SQVTM and CDR2 ANQGSEA. CDR3 length: 15 amino acids. The CDR3 DNA follows: TGCAGCGTTAAAGGCCGCGGGATGGTGAACACTGAAGCTTCCTTT. Translation: CSVKGRGMVNTEASF. Supplemented by reference TRBV29-1 and TRBJ1-1, the full variable domain reads SAVISQKPSRDICQRGTSLTIQCQVDSQVTMMFWYRQQPGQSLTLIATANQGSEATYESGFVIDKFPISRPNLTFSTLTVSNMSPEDSSIYLCSVKGRGMVNTEASFGQGTRLTVV.

This clonotype was detected ten times or more. V usage is TRBV30 and J usage is TRBJ2-7, with 7 bases matching TRBD1. Germline V gene lookup returns CDR1 GTSNPN and CDR2 SVGIG (reference sequence). The CDR3 runs to 11 residues. The J segment lost 6 bases and the V segment lost 3 bases, leaving 2 bases of the junction unmatched. The CDR3 bases are TGTGCCTGGAGCTACAGGGGCGAGCAGTACTTC. Translation gives CAWSYRGEQYF.

This clonotype was counted at least ten times. The rearrangement links TRBV12-3 or TRBV12-4 to TRBJ2-7; D is undetermined. CDR3 length: 14 amino acids. V shed 7 bases and J shed 5 bases, with 18 bases lying between them. As DNA, the CDR3 is TGTGCCAGCATCCTGGGGTCGCAGAGGCACGAGCAGTACTTC. Translation gives CASILGSQRHEQYF.

This clonotype was detected many times. The rearrangement uses TRBV10-2 and TRBJ2-1; TRBD2 aligns across 9 bases. V shed 1 base and J 9 bases; nucleotides not matched to a gene: 10. This CDR3 has 16 amino acids. Germline loops: CDR1 WSHSY, CDR2 SAAADI. CDR3 sequence reads: CASSEWLAGEGGEQFF. Written as DNA, the CDR3 is TGCGCCAGCAGTGAGTGGTTAGCGGGAGAGGGGGGTGAGCAGTTCTTC.

This clonotype was counted at least ten times. The chain combines TRBV11-3 with TRBJ1-1; D call uncertain. The CDR3 extends over 15 amino acids. V shed 3 bases and J shed 0 bases, with 11 bases lying between them. Germline CDR1 is SGHNT and CDR2 is YENEEA. CDR3 protein: CASSFQGPMNTEAFF. DNA for the CDR3: TGTGCCAGCAGCTTTCAAGGGCCCATGAACACTGAAGCTTTCTTT.

This clonotype was detected ten times or more. The V and J genes are TRBV18 and TRBJ2-5; unclear D gene. CDR3 length: 13 residues. V was shortened by 0 bases and J by 8 bases, with 10 bases between the two germline ends. Germline V lookup: CDR1 KGHSH, CDR2 LQKENI. DNA for the CDR3: TGTGCCAGCTCACCACCGAGCACTGGAACCCAGTACTTC. It is translated as CASSPPSTGTQYF.

V usage is TRBV9 and J usage is TRBJ2-3; D is possibly TRBD2 (5 bases). Trimming left V 0 bases short and J 3 bases short, with 17 bases between. The CDR3 runs 17 residues. Looked up from germline, CDR1 is SGDLS and CDR2 is YYNGEE. The CDR3, as DNA: TGTGCCAGCAGCGTAGCTCAGGACTCCCCTAAGACAGATACGCAGTATTTT. Translated: CASSVAQDSPKTDTQYF.